Shown below are 5 T cell receptor beta chains from a single sample sequenced in a study of glioma-infiltrating T cells after dendritic cell vaccination. Specified time point: after dendritic cell vaccination, including at tumor progression/relapse. TCRdb's table, derived via immunoSEQ multiplex PCR, lists solely in-frame clones and lacks some. The data show 85,000 to 100,000 clones, with approximately 84% seen just once and roughly 5.9% held by the top ten. Sequenced material: blood, taken after dendritic cell vaccination. The receptors stem from a human donor with glioblastoma.

The rearrangement links TRBV2 to TRBJ2-3; D gene uncertain. This CDR3 is 13 amino acids long. Trimming took off 5 bases at V and 2 bases at J, with 8 bases between the two ends. Germline assignment: CDR1 SNHLY and CDR2 FYNNEI. The CDR3 loop is CASSSDNTDTQYF. The CDR3 nucleotides read TGTGCCAGCAGTTCCGACAACACAGATACGCAGTATTTT. Looking up the rest from reference TRBV2 and TRBJ2-3 gives the full variable domain: EPEVTQTPSHQVTQMGQEVILRCVPISNHLYFYWYRQILGQKVEFLVSFYNNEISEKSEIFDDQFSVERPDGSNFTLKIRSTKLEDSAMYFCASSSDNTDTQYFGPGTRLTVL.

The V and J genes are TRBV5-1 and TRBJ2-7; 14 bases line up with TRBD2. CDR3 size: 17 residues. Germline CDR1 reads SGHRS; CDR2 reads YFSETQ. After removal of 4 bases from V and 1 base from J, the junction contained 7 bases not matched to a gene. This chain's CDR3 is CASSHGLAGGMSYEQYF. DNA of the CDR3: TGCGCCAGCAGCCACGGACTAGCGGGAGGTATGTCCTACGAGCAGTACTTC.

In its sample, this clone was seen a few times. The chain combines TRBV9 with TRBJ2-3; D unresolved. The V gene's germline CDR1 is SGDLS and CDR2 YYNGEE. The CDR3 is made up of 13 amino acids. V was pared by 0 bases and J by 1 base, with 3 bases between. The DNA of the CDR3 is TGTGCCAGCAGCGTAGCGGGCACAGATACGCAGTATTTT. Translating gives CASSVAGTDTQYF.

The rearrangement joins TRBV27 to TRBJ2-3, with D perhaps matching TRBD1 (5 bases). The CDR3 consists of 14 residues. CDR1 and CDR2 from the germline V gene are MNHEY and SMNVEV (reference sequence). With 3 bases removed from V and 0 bases from J, the gap between germline ends came to 7 bases. CDR3: CASSFRVSTDTQYF. CDR3 sequence (DNA): TGTGCCAGCAGTTTCAGGGTCAGCACAGATACGCAGTATTTT.

The chain employs TRBV28 and TRBJ1-4; a possible D gene is TRBD1 (5 bases). The CDR3 has 14 residues. V was cut by 2 bases and J by 5 bases, with 9 bases left in between. The germline gives CDR1 MDHEN, CDR2 SYDVKM. DNA for the CDR3: TGTGCCAGCAGTTTACAGGGCCTGAATGAAAAACTGTTTTTT. It codes for CASSLQGLNEKLFF.